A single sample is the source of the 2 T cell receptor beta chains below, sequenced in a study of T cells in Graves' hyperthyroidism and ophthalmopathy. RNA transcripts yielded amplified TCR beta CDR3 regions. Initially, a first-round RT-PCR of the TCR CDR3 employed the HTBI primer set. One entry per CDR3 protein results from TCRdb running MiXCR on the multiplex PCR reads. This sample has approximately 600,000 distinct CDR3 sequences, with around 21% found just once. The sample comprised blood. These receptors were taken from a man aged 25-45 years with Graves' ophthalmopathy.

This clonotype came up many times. The CDR3 DNA reads TGCAGTGCGGAGGGGGAATTCGGGCAGCGCAGCAATCAGCCCCAGCATTTT. As protein: CSAEGEFGQRSNQPQHF. V gene TRBV20-1 combines with J gene TRBJ1-5; possible D gene TRBD1, 6 bases. CDR1 is DFQATT, CDR2 SNEGSKA, per germline (reference sequence). This CDR3 has 17 amino acids. Deletions cut 6 bases from V and 1 base from J, with 22 bases between.

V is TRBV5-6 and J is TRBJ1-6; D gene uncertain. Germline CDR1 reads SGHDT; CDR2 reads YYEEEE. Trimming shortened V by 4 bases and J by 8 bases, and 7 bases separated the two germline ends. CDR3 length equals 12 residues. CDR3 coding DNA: TGTGCCAGCAGCCGGGATGATTCACCCCTCCACTTT. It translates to CASSRDDSPLHF.